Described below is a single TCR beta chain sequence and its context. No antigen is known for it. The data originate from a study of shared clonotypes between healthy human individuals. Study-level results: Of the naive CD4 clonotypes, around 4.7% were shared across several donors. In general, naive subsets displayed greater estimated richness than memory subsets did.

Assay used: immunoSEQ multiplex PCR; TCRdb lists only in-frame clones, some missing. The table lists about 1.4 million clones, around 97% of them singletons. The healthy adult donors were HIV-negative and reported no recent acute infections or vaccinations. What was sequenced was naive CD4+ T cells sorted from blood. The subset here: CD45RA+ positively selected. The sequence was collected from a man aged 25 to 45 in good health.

CDR3 sequence reads: CASSADRDGEKLFF. The CDR3 DNA follows: TGTGCCAGCAGCGCTGACAGGGATGGAGAAAAACTGTTTTTT. The J gene is TRBJ1-4, the V gene TRBV5-6, with 7 bases lining up with TRBD1. The CDR3 is 14 residues long. CDR1 is SGHDT and CDR2 is YYEEEE in the germline V gene. The V segment lost 4 bases and the J segment 8 bases; nucleotides outside the gene matches: 8.